A selection of T cell receptor beta chains follows, all from one sample in a study of T cell responses to AZD1222 COVID-19 vaccine. Method: immunoSEQ multiplex PCR; TCRdb's copy keeps in-frame clones and lacks some. The data show some 160,000 clones, with around 93% seen just once and about 4.5% held by the top ten. Sequences were derived from peripheral blood, sampled on day 0 of AZD1222 vaccination. The receptor set was obtained from an adult in good health. CDR3s include the opening cysteine and the closing phenylalanine or tryptophan. The D gene is left open where the match is weak. Only some rows state a clone size, as once, few, many or a class for expanded clones.

V	D	J	size	CDR3	DNA
TRBV3-1/TRBV3-2	TRBD2	TRBJ2-3	-	CASSQGDYRTDTQYF	TGTGCCAGCAGCCAAGGGGACTACCGAACAGATACGCAGTATTTT
TRBV28	-	TRBJ1-2	-	CASSSSSLGGSYGYTF	TGTGCCAGCAGTTCTTCCTCCCTGGGGGGGTCCTATGGCTACACCTTC
TRBV28	-	TRBJ1-1	-	CASSSDRFEAFF	TGTGCCAGCAGTTCGGACAGATTTGAAGCTTTCTTT
TRBV2	TRBD1	TRBJ1-1	-	CAWTGQGMNTEAFF	TGTGCCTGGACCGGACAGGGGATGAACACTGAAGCTTTCTTT
TRBV28	-	TRBJ1-2	-	CASSLGGPTTNYGYTF	TGTGCCAGCAGTTTAGGAGGTCCAACTACTAACTATGGCTACACCTTC
TRBV29-1	-	TRBJ1-5	-	CSVGQANQPQHF	TGCAGCGTTGGACAGGCTAATCAGCCCCAGCATTTT
TRBV7-2	TRBD1	TRBJ1-2	-	CASSSPDRQDGYTF	TGTGCCAGCAGCTCACCGGACAGGCAGGATGGCTACACCTTC
TRBV5-1	-	TRBJ2-3	-	CASSEAGLYTDTQYF	TGCGCCAGCAGCGAGGCGGGATTATACACAGATACGCAGTATTTT
TRBV5-1	TRBD2	TRBJ2-1	-	CASSSSGSSYNEQFF	TGCGCCAGCAGCTCTAGCGGGAGCTCCTACAATGAGCAGTTCTTC
TRBV14	TRBD2	TRBJ2-4	-	CASSQSREGPQNIQYF	TGTGCCAGCAGCCAATCGCGGGAGGGCCCTCAAAACATTCAGTACTTC
TRBV12-3/TRBV12-4	-	TRBJ1-5	-	CASSLYYNQPQHF	TGTGCCAGCAGTCTCTACTATAATCAGCCCCAGCATTTT
TRBV30	-	TRBJ1-1	-	CAWSVRTNTEAFF	TGTGCCTGGAGTGTACGCACAAACACTGAAGCTTTCTTT
TRBV7-3	-	TRBJ1-2	once	CASSSPLDIDYGYTF	TGTGCCAGCAGCTCCCCCCTCGACATCGACTATGGCTACACCTTC
TRBV5-1	-	TRBJ1-2	-	CASSAGQGYGYTF	TGCGCCAGCAGCGCGGGGCAGGGATATGGCTACACCTTC
TRBV10-3	-	TRBJ1-5	-	CAISDQVGQPQHF	TGTGCCATCAGTGATCAGGTTGGTCAGCCCCAGCATTTT
TRBV19	-	TRBJ1-5	-	CASTIAGLSNQPQHF	TGTGCCAGTACGATCGCGGGACTTAGCAATCAGCCCCAGCATTTT
TRBV4-2	-	TRBJ1-1	-	CASSHATTGGNTEAFF	TGTGCCAGCAGCCATGCGACGACAGGAGGGAACACTGAAGCTTTCTTT
TRBV27	-	TRBJ1-1	-	CASSIRGGRTEAFF	TGTGCCAGCAGTATCCGGGGGGGGAGAACTGAAGCTTTCTTT
TRBV5-6	-	TRBJ2-7	-	CASSFRAGGLYEQYF	TGTGCCAGCAGCTTTCGGGCAGGGGGACTCTACGAGCAGTACTTC
TRBV27	-	TRBJ1-1	-	CASSLTGYAGTEAFF	TGTGCCAGCAGTTTGACCGGGTACGCTGGGACTGAAGCTTTCTTT
TRBV7-8	TRBD2	TRBJ2-5	-	CASSFSGRVEETQYF	TGTGCCAGCAGCTTTAGCGGGAGGGTTGAAGAGACCCAGTACTTC
TRBV11-2	-	TRBJ1-2	few	CASSPPRDSYGYTF	TGTGCCAGCAGCCCCCCCAGGGATAGCTATGGCTACACCTTC
TRBV11-3	-	TRBJ2-3	-	CASSLVLGTDTQYF	TGTGCCAGCAGCTTAGTCTTGGGCACAGATACGCAGTATTTT
TRBV4-1	TRBD2	TRBJ2-3	-	CASSQDALAGNTQYF	TGCGCCAGCAGCCAAGACGCGCTAGCGGGAAATACGCAGTATTTT
TRBV5-1	-	TRBJ2-1	-	CASSLIPLASSYNEQFF	TGCGCCAGCAGCCTAATCCCCCTAGCGAGCTCCTACAATGAGCAGTTCTTC
TRBV11-3	-	TRBJ2-1	-	CASSFQGSYNEQFF	TGTGCCAGCAGCTTCCAGGGCTCCTACAATGAGCAGTTCTTC
TRBV6-5	-	TRBJ1-1	-	CASSYGRNTEAFF	TGTGCCAGCAGTTACGGGCGGAACACTGAAGCTTTCTTT
TRBV10-3	TRBD2	TRBJ2-7	-	CAISEGPTSGRGSTYEQYF	TGTGCCATCAGCGAGGGGCCGACTAGCGGGAGAGGTTCGACCTACGAGCAGTACTTC
TRBV7-2	-	TRBJ1-1	-	CASSLRSITAEAFF	TGTGCCAGCAGCCTACGCAGTATTACTGCTGAAGCTTTCTTT
TRBV4-1	-	TRBJ1-4	few	CASSQARVAGPNEKLFF	TGCGCCAGCAGCCAAGCAAGGGTGGCAGGTCCCAATGAAAAACTGTTTTTT